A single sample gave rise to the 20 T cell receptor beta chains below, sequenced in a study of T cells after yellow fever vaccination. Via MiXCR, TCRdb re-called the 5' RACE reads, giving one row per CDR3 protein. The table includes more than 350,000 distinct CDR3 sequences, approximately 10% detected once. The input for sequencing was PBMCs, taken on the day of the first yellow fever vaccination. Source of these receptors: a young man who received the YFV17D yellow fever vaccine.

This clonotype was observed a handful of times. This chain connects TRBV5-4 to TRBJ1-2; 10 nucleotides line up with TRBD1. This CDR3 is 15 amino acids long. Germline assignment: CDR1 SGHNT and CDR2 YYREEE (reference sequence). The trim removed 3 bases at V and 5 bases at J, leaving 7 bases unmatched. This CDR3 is CASSSWDRGRYGYTF. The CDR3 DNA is TGTGCCAGCAGCTCCTGGGACAGGGGTCGGTATGGCTACACCTTC. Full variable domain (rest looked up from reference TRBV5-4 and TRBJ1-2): ETGVTQSPTHLIKTRGQQVTLRCSSQSGHNTVSWYQQALGQGPQFIFQYYREEENGRGNFPPRFSGLQFPNYSSELNVNALELDDSALYLCASSSWDRGRYGYTFGSGTRLTVV.

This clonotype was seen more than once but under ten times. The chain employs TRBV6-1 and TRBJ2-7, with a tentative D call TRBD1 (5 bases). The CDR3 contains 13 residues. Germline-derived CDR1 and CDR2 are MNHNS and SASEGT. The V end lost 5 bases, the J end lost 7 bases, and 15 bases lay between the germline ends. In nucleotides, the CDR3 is TGTGCCAGCAGTCGAACAGGAGCTTGGGAGCAGTACTTC. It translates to CASSRTGAWEQYF.

Here the CDR3 reads CASRLDWGDGYTF. In DNA form, the CDR3 reads TGTGCCAGCAGGTTGGACTGGGGCGATGGCTACACCTTC. The chain couples TRBV12-3 or TRBV12-4 to TRBJ1-2; D may be TRBD1 (5 bases). V was cut by 6 bases and J by 6 bases, with 14 bases left in between. The CDR3 is made up of 13 amino acids.

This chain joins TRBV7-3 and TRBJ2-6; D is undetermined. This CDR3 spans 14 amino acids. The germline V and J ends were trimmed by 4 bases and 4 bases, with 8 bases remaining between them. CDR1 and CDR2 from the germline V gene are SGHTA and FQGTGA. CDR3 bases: TGTGCCAGCAGCTCTACAGAAGGGGCCAACGTCCTGACTTTC. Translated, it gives CASSSTEGANVLTF.

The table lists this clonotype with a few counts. CDR3 residues: CASSFLPGTGYEKLFF. CDR3 sequence (DNA): TGTGCCAGCAGCTTCCTCCCCGGGACAGGATATGAAAAACTGTTTTTT. The chain carries TRBV7-2 and TRBJ1-4; 8 bases fit TRBD1. The trim removed 3 bases at V and 6 bases at J, leaving 9 bases unmatched. The CDR3 extends over 16 amino acids. Germline lookup yields CDR1 SGHTA and CDR2 FQGNSA.

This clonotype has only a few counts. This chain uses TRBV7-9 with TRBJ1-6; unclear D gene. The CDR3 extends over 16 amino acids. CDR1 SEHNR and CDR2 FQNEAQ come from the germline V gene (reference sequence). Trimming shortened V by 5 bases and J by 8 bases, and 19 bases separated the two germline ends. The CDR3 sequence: CASSRSVGGSDSPLHF. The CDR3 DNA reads TGTGCCAGCAGCCGCAGTGTCGGCGGCTCGGATTCACCCCTCCACTTT. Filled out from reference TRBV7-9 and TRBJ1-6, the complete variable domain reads DTGVSQNPRHKITKRGQNVTFRCDPISEHNRLYWYRQTLGQGPEFLTYFQNEAQLEKSRLLSDRFSAERPKGSFSTLEIQRTEQGDSAMYLCASSRSVGGSDSPLHFGNGTRLTVT.

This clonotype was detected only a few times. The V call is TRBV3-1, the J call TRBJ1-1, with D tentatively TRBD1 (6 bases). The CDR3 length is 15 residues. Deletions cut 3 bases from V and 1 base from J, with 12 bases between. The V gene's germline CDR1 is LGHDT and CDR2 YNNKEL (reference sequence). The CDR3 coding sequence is TGTGCCAGCAGCCACCACGACAGGCAGAACACTGAAGCTTTCTTT. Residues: CASSHHDRQNTEAFF.

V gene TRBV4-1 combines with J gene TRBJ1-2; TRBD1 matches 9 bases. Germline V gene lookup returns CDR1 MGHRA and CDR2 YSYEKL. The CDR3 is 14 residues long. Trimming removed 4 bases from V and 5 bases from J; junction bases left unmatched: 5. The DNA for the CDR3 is TGCGCCAGCAGCCGGGGACAGGGCGAATATGGCTACACCTTC. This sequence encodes CASSRGQGEYGYTF.

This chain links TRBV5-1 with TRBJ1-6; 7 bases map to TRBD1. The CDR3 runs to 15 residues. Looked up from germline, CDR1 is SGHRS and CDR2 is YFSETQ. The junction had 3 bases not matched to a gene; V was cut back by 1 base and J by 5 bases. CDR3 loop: CASSLSGGDNSPLHF. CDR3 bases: TGCGCCAGCAGCTTGTCAGGGGGGGATAATTCACCCCTCCACTTT.

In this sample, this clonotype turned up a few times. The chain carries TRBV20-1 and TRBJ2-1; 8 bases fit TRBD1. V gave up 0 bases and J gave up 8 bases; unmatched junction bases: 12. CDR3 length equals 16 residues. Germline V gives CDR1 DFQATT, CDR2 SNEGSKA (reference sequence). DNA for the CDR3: TGCAGTGCTAGAGATCAAACAGGGGGTTTCCGTCATGAGCAGTTCTTC. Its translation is CSARDQTGGFRHEQFF.

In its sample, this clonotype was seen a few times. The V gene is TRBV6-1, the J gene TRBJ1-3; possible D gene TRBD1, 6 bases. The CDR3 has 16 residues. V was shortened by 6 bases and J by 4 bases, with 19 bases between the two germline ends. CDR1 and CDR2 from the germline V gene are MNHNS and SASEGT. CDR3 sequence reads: CASSAAGRGGGNTIYF. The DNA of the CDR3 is TGTGCCAGCAGCGCTGCCGGGAGAGGGGGGGGAAACACCATATATTTT.

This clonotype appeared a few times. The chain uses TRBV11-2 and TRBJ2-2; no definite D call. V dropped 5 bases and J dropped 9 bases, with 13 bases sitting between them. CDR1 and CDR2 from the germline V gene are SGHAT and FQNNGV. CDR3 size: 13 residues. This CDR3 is CASSPPYSWELFF. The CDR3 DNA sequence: TGTGCCAGCAGCCCACCATATAGTTGGGAGCTGTTTTTT.

CDR3 coding DNA: TGTGCCAGTAGTCCACTAAGCAATCAGCCCCAGCATTTT. It encodes CASSPLSNQPQHF. The chain joins TRBV19 to TRBJ1-5, with D hard to call. The CDR3 is made up of 13 amino acids. The V gene lost 5 bases and the J gene lost 1 base, with 6 bases spanning the gap. Per germline, CDR1 LNHDA and CDR2 SQIVND (reference sequence). The entire variable domain, with the rest obtained from reference TRBV19 and TRBJ1-5, is as follows: DGGITQSPKYLFRKEGQNVTLSCEQNLNHDAMYWYRQDPGQGLRLIYYSQIVNDFQKGDIAEGYSVSREKKESFPLTVTSAQKNPTAFYLCASSPLSNQPQHFGDGTRLSIL.

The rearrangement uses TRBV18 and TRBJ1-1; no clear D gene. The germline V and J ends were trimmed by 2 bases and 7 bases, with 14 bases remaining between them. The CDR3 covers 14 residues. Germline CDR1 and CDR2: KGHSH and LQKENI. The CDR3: CASSPSQTLVEAFF. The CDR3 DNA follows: TGTGCCAGCTCACCATCCCAGACATTAGTTGAAGCTTTCTTT.

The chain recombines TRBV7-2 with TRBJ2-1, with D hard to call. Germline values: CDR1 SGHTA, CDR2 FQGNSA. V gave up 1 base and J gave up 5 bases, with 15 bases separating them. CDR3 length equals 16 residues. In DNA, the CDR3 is TGTGCCAGCAGCTTAGTGTACGGGTTCGTGAACAATGAGCAGTTCTTC. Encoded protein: CASSLVYGFVNNEQFF. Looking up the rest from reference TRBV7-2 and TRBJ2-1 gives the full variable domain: GAGVSQSPSNKVTEKGKDVELRCDPISGHTALYWYRQSLGQGLEFLIYFQGNSAPDKSGLPSDRFSAERTGGSVSTLTIQRTQQEDSAVYLCASSLVYGFVNNEQFFGPGTRLTVL.

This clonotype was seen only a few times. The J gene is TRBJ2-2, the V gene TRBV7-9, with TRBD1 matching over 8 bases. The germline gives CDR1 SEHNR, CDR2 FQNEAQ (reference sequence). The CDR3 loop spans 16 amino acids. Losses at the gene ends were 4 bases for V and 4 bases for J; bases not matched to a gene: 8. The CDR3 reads CASSSPGGAFTGELFF. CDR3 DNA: TGTGCCAGCAGCTCCCCAGGGGGCGCTTTCACCGGGGAGCTGTTTTTT.

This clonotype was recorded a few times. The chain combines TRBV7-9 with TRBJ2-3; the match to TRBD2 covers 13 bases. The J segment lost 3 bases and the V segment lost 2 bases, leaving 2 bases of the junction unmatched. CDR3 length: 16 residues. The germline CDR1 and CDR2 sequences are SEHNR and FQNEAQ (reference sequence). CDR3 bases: TGTGCCAGCAGCTTAACTAGCGGGGGGGCGACAGATACGCAGTATTTT. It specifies CASSLTSGGATDTQYF. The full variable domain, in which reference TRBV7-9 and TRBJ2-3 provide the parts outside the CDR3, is DTGVSQNPRHKITKRGQNVTFRCDPISEHNRLYWYRQTLGQGPEFLTYFQNEAQLEKSRLLSDRFSAERPKGSFSTLEIQRTEQGDSAMYLCASSLTSGGATDTQYFGPGTRLTVL.

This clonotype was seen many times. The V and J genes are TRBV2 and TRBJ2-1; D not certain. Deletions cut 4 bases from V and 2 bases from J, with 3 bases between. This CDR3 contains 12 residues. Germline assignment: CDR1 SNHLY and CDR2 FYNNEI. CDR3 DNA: TGTGCCAGCAGTGGACCCTACAATGAGCAGTTCTTC. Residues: CASSGPYNEQFF.

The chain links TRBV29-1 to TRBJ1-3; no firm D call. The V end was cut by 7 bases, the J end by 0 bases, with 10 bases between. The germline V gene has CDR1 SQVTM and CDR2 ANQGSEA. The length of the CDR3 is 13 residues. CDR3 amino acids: CSGHSVSGNTIYF. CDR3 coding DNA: TGCAGCGGACACAGTGTCTCTGGAAACACCATATATTTT. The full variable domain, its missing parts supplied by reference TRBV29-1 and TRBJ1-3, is SAVISQKPSRDICQRGTSLTIQCQVDSQVTMMFWYRQQPGQSLTLIATANQGSEATYESGFVIDKFPISRPNLTFSTLTVSNMSPEDSSIYLCSGHSVSGNTIYFGEGSWLTVV.

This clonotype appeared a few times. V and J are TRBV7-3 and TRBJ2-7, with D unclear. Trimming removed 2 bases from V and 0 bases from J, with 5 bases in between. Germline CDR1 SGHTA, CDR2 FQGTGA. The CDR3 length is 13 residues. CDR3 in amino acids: CASSLGISYEQYF. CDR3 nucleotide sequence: TGTGCCAGCAGCTTAGGGATCTCCTACGAGCAGTACTTC.